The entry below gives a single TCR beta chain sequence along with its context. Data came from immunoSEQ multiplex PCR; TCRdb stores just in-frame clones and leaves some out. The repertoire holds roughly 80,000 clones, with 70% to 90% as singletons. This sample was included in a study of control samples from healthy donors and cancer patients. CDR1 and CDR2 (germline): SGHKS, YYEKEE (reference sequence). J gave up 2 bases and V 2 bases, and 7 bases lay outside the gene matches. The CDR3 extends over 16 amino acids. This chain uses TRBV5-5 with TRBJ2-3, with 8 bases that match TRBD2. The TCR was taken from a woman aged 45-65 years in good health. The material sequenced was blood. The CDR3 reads CASSFNTGGATDTQYF. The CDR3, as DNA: TGTGCCAGCAGCTTTAATACCGGGGGGGCCACAGATACGCAGTATTTT.